These 3 T cell receptor beta chains originate from one sample sequenced in a study of identical twins. TCRdb redid the calling of the 5' RACE reads with MiXCR, one entry per CDR3 protein. The sample shows 550,000 to 700,000 distinct CDR3 sequences, about 20% of them seen only once. The same sample was also studied in work on T cells expressing NK-cell markers.

The sample consisted of PBMCs. The receptors here all came from a woman aged 18 to 35 in good health.

The sample holds a few counts of this clonotype. V is TRBV7-2 and J is TRBJ1-1; D ambiguous. This CDR3 has 14 amino acids. V lost 0 bases, J lost 11 bases, and 16 bases lay in between. Germline CDR1 SGHTA, CDR2 FQGNSA. The CDR3 bases are TGTGCCAGCAGCTTAGCTCTTATATACGGTTACGCTTTCTTT. Its translation is CASSLALIYGYAFF.

This clonotype occurred many times. V usage is TRBV15 and J usage is TRBJ2-2; 8 bases line up with TRBD2. Per the germline V gene, CDR1 is LNHNV and CDR2 is YYDKDF (reference sequence). V was clipped by 5 bases and J by 5 bases; unmatched bases: 10. The CDR3 has 16 amino acids. The CDR3 region has the DNA TGTGCCACCAGCGGTCCGGGACTAGGGGGGACCGGGGAGCTGTTTTTT. This sequence encodes CATSGPGLGGTGELFF.

This clonotype was recorded at least ten times. The J gene is TRBJ2-7, the V gene TRBV10-3; 9 bases align to TRBD1. V shed 10 bases and J 12 bases; nucleotides not matched to a gene: 16. Germline assignment: CDR1 ENHRY and CDR2 SYGVKD. CDR3 size: 13 residues. Here the CDR3 DNA reads TGTGCCACCGCCGAAGACCGGGACAGGGAACGGTACTTC. Amino acid sequence: CATAEDRDRERYF.